This TCR beta chain was identified during a study of regulatory T cells in long-lasting Graves disease. V lost 2 bases, J lost 1 base, and 18 bases lay in between. This CDR3 is 18 amino acids long. CDR1 MGHRA and CDR2 YSYEKL come from the germline V gene. Time point noted: newly diagnosed GD, antithyroid drugs for less than 3 months. Scientists built the TCR library using RNA that was extracted from PBMCs. CDR3 regions were amplified by Arm-PCR using iRepertoire HTBI primers to build TCR beta libraries. TCRdb reanalysed the multiplex PCR reads using MiXCR and keeps one entry per CDR3 protein. The table has a few hundred thousand distinct CDR3 sequences, approximately 12% seen once. These same records also appear under a second study, on T cells in Graves' hyperthyroidism and ophthalmopathy. That paper notes: The TCR CDR3 was amplified in a first-round RT-PCR using the HTBI primer set.

The chain carries TRBV4-1 and TRBJ2-1; D is uncertain. The sequenced sample was peripheral blood mononuclear cells (PBMCs), obtained at new diagnosis, from a patient treated with antithyroid drugs. The receptor's source is a woman between 18 and 30 years old with Graves disease. The CDR3 DNA is TGCGCCAGCAGCCAATCGGCGTCGTACCGATCATCCTACAATGAGCAGTTCTTC. Translated: CASSQSASYRSSYNEQFF.